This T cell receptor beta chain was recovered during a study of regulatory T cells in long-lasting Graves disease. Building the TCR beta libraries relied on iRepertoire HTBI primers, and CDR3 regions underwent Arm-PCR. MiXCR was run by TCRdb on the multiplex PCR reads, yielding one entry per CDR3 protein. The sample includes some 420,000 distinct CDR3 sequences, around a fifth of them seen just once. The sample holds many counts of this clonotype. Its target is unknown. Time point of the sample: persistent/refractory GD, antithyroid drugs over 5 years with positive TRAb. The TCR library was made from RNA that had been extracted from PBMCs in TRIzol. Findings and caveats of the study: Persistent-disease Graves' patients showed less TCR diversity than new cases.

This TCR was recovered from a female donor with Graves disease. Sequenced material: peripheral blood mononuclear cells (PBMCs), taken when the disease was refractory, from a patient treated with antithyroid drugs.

The CDR3 spells CASSQETEETQYF. The CDR3 nucleotides read TGTGCCAGCAGCCAAGAGACAGAGGAGACCCAGTACTTC. The gene calls are TRBV3-1 and TRBJ2-5; weak D call: TRBD1 (5 bases). Germline assignment: CDR1 LGHDT and CDR2 YNNKEL (reference sequence). The CDR3 is 13 amino acids. V lost 0 bases and J lost 5, with 7 bases in between.